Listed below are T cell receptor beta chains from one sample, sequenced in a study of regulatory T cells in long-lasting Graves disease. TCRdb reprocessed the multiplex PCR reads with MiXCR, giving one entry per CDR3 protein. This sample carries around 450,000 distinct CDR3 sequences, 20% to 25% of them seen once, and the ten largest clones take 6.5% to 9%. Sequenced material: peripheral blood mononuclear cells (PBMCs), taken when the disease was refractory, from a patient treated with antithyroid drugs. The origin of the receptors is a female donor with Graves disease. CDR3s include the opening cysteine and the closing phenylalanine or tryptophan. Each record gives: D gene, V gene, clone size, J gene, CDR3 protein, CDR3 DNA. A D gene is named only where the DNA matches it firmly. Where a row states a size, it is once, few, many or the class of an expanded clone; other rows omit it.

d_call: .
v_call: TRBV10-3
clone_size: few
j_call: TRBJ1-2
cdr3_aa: CAISYVVADGYTF
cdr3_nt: TGTGCCATCAGTTATGTAGTCGCAGATGGCTACACCTTC

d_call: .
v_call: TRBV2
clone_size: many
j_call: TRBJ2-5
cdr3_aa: CASSAIKKTQYF
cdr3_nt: TGTGCCAGCAGTGCCATCAAGAAGACCCAGTACTTC

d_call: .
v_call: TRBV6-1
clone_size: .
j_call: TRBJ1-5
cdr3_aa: CASSWAGNQPQHF
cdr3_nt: TGTGCCAGCAGCTGGGCGGGCAATCAGCCCCAGCATTTT

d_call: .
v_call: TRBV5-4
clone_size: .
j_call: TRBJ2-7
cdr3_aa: CASSFEQGSYEQYF
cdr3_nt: TGTGCCAGCAGCTTTGAACAGGGTTCCTACGAGCAGTACTTC

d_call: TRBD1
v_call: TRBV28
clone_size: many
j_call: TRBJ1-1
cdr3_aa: CAGATGVSEAFF
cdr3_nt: TGTGCCGGTGCCACAGGGGTGTCAGAAGCTTTCTTT

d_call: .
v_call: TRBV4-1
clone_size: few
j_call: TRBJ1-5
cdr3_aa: CASSQEMVHYQPQHF
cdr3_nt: TGCGCCAGCAGCCAAGAGATGGTCCACTATCAGCCCCAGCATTTT

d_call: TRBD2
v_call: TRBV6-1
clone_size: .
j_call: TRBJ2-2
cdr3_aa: CASSNLAGETGELFF
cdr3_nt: TGTGCCAGCAGTAATCTAGCGGGGGAGACCGGGGAGCTGTTTTTT

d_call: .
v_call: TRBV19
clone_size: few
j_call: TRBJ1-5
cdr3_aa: CASRSGFNQPQHF
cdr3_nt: TGTGCCAGTAGATCGGGGTTTAATCAGCCCCAGCATTTT

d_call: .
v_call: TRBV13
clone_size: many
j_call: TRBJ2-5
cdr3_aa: CASSLEGQGGLQETQYF
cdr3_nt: TGTGCCAGCAGCTTAGAAGGGCAGGGCGGCCTTCAAGAGACCCAGTACTTC

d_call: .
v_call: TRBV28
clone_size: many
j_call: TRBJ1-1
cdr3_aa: CASSLNELGADTEAFF
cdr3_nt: TGTGCCAGCAGTTTAAACGAGCTGGGGGCGGATACTGAAGCTTTCTTT

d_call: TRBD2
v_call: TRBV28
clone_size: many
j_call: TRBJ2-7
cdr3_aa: CASSISSGAVPEQYF
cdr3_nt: TGTGCCAGCAGTATATCTAGCGGAGCCGTCCCCGAGCAGTACTTC

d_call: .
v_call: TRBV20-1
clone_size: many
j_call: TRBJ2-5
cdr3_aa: CSARGWETQYF
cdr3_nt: TGCAGTGCTAGGGGATGGGAGACCCAGTACTTC

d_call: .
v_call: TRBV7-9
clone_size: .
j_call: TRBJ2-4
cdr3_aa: CASSLGGTLKNIQYF
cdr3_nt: TGTGCCAGCAGCCTCGGCGGGACTCTCAAAAACATTCAGTACTTC

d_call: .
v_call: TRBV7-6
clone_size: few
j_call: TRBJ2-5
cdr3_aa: CASGSPQGRWETQYF
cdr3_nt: TGTGCCAGCGGGTCACCGCAGGGCCGTTGGGAGACCCAGTACTTC

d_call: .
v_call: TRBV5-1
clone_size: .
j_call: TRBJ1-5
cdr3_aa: CASSLSGYSNQPRHF
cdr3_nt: TGCGCCAGCAGCTTGAGTGGGTATAGCAATCAGCCCCGGCATTTT

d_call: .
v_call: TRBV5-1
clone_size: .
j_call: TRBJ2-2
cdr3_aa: CASSLIRATGELFF
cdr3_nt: TGCGCCAGCAGCTTGATCAGGGCCACCGGGGAGCTGTTTTTT

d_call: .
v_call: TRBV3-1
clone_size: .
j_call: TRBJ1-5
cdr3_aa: CASSQGRQYNQPQHF
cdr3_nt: TGTGCCAGCAGCCAAGGTAGGCAGTACAATCAGCCCCAGCATTTT

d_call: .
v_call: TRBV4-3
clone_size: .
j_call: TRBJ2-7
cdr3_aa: CASSPQRTYEQYF
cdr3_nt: TGCGCCAGCAGCCCACAGCGGACCTACGAGCAGTACTTC

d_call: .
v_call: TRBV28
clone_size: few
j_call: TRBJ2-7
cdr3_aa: CASRSPFSLEQYF
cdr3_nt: TGTGCCAGCAGATCGCCCTTCTCTCTCGAGCAGTACTTC

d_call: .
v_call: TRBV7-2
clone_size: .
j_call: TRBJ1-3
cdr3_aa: CASSLVIAVSGNTIYF
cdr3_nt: TGTGCCAGCAGCTTAGTTATTGCGGTCTCTGGAAACACCATATATTTT

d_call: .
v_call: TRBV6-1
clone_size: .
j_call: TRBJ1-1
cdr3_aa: CASSENRGSGAEAFF
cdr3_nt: TGTGCCAGCAGTGAGAATCGGGGGTCCGGGGCTGAAGCTTTCTTT

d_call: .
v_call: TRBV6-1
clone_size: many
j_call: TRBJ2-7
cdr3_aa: CASSPIVGALYEQYF
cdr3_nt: TGTGCCAGCAGTCCCATCGTGGGGGCTTTATACGAGCAGTACTTC

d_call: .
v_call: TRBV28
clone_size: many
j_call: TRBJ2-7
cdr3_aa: CASNPAGAYEQYF
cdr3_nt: TGTGCCAGCAACCCTGCAGGAGCTTACGAGCAGTACTTC

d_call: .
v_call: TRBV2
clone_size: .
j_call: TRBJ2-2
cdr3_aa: CASSPDNSPREELFF
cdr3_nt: TGTGCCAGCAGTCCCGACAATTCCCCCAGGGAGGAGCTGTTTTTT

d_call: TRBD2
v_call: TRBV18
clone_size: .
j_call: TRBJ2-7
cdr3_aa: CASSPKTSGEQYF
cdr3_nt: TGTGCCAGCTCACCGAAGACTAGCGGAGAGCAGTACTTC

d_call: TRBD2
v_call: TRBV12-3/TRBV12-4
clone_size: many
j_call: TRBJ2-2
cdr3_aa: CASSLTDSQRETGELFF
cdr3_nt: TGTGCCAGCAGCCTGACGGATAGTCAGCGGGAGACCGGGGAGCTGTTTTTT

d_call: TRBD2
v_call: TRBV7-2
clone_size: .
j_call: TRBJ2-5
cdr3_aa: CASSLWLGGREPQYF
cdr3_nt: TGTGCCAGCAGCTTATGGCTCGGCGGGAGGGAGCCCCAGTACTTC

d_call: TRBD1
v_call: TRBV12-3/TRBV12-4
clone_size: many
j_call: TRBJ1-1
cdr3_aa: CASNRGQGTEAFF
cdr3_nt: TGTGCCAGCAACCGAGGACAGGGGACTGAAGCTTTCTTT

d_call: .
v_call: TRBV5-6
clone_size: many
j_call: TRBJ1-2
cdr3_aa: CASSLPGADYGYTF
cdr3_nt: TGTGCCAGCAGCTTACCGGGGGCCGACTATGGCTACACCTTC

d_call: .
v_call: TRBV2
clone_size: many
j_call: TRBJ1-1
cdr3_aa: CASRAAWGITEAFF
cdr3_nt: TGTGCCAGCAGGGCAGCCTGGGGGATAACTGAAGCTTTCTTT

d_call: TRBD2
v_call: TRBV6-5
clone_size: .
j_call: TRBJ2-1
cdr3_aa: CASSYFVGLAEPHEQFF
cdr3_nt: TGTGCCAGCAGTTACTTCGTCGGACTAGCAGAACCCCATGAGCAGTTCTTC

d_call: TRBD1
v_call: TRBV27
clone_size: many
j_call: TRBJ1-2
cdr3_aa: CASSFVPGQGRYGYTF
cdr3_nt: TGTGCCAGCAGCTTCGTCCCGGGACAGGGCCGGTATGGCTACACCTTC

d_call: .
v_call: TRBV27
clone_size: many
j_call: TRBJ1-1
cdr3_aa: CASKPARWPSQDTEAFF
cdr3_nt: TGTGCCAGCAAGCCAGCGCGCTGGCCATCCCAGGACACTGAAGCTTTCTTT

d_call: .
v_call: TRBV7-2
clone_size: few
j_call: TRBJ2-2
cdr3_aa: CASSLTTSRAGELFF
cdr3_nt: TGTGCCAGCAGCTTAACTACTAGCAGGGCCGGGGAGCTGTTTTTT

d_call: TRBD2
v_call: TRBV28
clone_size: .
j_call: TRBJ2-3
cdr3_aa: CASSLFAGDTDTQYF
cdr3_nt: TGTGCCAGCAGTTTGTTTGCGGGGGACACAGATACGCAGTATTTT

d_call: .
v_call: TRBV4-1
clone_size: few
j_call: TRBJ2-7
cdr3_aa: CASSQEQVSPYEQYF
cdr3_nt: TGCGCCAGCAGCCAAGAACAGGTCAGCCCCTACGAGCAGTACTTC

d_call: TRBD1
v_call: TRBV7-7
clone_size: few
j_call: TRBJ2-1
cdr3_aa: CASSCRDRVLNEQFF
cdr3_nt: TGTGCTAGCAGCTGCCGGGACAGGGTCCTGAATGAGCAGTTCTTC

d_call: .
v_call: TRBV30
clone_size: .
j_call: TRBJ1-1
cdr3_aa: CAWSVRGLGNTEAFF
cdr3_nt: TGTGCCTGGAGTGTACGCGGGTTGGGAAACACTGAAGCTTTCTTT

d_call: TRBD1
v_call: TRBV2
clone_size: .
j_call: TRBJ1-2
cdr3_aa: CASTRTGLFYGYTF
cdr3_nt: TGTGCCAGCACCCGGACAGGATTGTTCTATGGCTACACCTTC

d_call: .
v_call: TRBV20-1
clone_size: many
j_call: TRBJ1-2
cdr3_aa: CSARGPGGVYGYTF
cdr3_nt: TGCAGTGCTAGAGGGCCGGGCGGAGTCTATGGCTACACCTTC

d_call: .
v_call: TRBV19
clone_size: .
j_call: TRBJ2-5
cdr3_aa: CASSIGGGEETQYF
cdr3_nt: TGTGCCAGTAGTATAGGGGGCGGGGAAGAGACCCAGTACTTC

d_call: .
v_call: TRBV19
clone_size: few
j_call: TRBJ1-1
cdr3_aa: CASSIDPTGRDTGAFF
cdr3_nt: TGTGCCAGTAGTATAGATCCCACAGGGAGGGACACTGGAGCTTTCTTT

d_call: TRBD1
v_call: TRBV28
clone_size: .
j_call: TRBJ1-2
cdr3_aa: CASSSAPGTVNYGYTF
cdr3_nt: TGTGCCAGCAGTTCCGCTCCCGGGACAGTTAACTATGGCTACACCTTC

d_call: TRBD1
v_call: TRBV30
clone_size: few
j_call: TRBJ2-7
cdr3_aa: CAWRRGGQGRLYEQYF
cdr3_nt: TGTGCCTGGAGGAGGGGAGGACAGGGGCGTCTCTACGAGCAGTACTTC

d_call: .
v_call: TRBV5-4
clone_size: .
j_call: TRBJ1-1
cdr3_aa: CASSVLGGDTEAFF
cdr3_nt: TGTGCCAGCAGCGTCCTGGGGGGGGACACTGAAGCTTTCTTT

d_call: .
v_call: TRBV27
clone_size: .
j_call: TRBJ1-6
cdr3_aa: CASGVPLHF
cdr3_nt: TGTGCCAGCGGAGTACCCCTCCACTTT

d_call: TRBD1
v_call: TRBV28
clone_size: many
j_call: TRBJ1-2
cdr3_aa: CASSSLDRGTRNNYGYTF
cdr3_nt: TGTGCCAGCAGTTCATTGGACAGGGGCACCCGTAACAACTATGGCTACACCTTC

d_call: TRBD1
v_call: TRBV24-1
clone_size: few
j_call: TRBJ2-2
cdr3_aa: CATRGQGLTGELFF
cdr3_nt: TGTGCCACCAGGGGACAGGGGTTGACCGGGGAGCTGTTTTTT

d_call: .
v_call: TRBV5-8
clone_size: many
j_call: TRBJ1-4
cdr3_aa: CASSSTANVGEKLFF
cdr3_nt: TGTGCCAGCAGCTCCACTGCTAACGTTGGTGAAAAACTGTTTTTT

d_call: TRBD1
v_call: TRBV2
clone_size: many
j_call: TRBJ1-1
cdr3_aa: CASSAGTEVEAFF
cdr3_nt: TGTGCCAGCAGCGCCGGGACAGAAGTTGAAGCTTTCTTT

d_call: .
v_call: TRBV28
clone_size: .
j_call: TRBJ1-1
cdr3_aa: CASSRPGGNTEAFF
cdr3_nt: TGTGCCAGCAGTCGCCCGGGGGGGAACACTGAAGCTTTCTTT

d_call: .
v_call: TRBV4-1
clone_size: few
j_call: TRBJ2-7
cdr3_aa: CASSAAGSYEQYF
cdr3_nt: TGCGCCAGCAGCGCAGCGGGTTCCTACGAGCAGTACTTC

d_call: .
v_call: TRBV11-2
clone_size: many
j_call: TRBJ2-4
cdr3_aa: CASSTPRGVVTVKNIQYF
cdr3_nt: TGTGCCAGCAGCACCCCCAGGGGGGTAGTGACCGTCAAAAACATTCAGTACTTC